Listed here are 2 T cell receptor beta chains from one sample, sequenced in a study of blood T cell repertoires in COVID-19. Assay: immunoSEQ multiplex PCR; the TCRdb copy retains only in-frame clones and omits some. The data contain a few hundred thousand clones, roughly 87% of them singletons. Sequenced material: PBMCs or T cells enriched from blood (not recorded which). The receptors were sampled from a woman aged 25 to 39 who had recovered from COVID-19.

This sequence joins TRBV9 and TRBJ2-2, with D maybe TRBD1 (6 bases). Germline V gene sequence: CDR1 SGDLS, CDR2 YYNGEE. The CDR3 sequence is 16 residues long. V gave up 0 bases and J gave up 6 bases, with 15 bases separating them. The CDR3 is CASSVEGGPSPGELFF. The DNA of the CDR3 is TGTGCCAGCAGCGTAGAAGGGGGACCCTCCCCCGGGGAGCTGTTTTTT. Variable domain in full (rest from reference TRBV9 and TRBJ2-2): DSGVTQTPKHLITATGQRVTLRCSPRSGDLSVYWYQQSLDQGLQFLIQYYNGEERAKGNILERFSAQQFPDLHSELNLSSLELGDSALYFCASSVEGGPSPGELFFGEGSRLTVL.

This chain links TRBV28 with TRBJ2-5, with 14 bases aligning to TRBD2. The ends lost 6 bases at V and 4 bases at J; junction bases unmatched: 7. Germline V gene lookup returns CDR1 MDHEN and CDR2 SYDVKM. The CDR3 has 16 amino acids. The CDR3 spells CASSPGLAGGRETQYF. The DNA for the CDR3 is TGTGCCAGCAGCCCAGGACTAGCGGGGGGAAGAGAGACCCAGTACTTC.